These T cell receptor beta chains were read from a single sample in a study of blood T cell repertoires in COVID-19. Using immunoSEQ multiplex PCR, the repertoire was profiled, and TCRdb retains in-frame clones only, with some absent. The data show approximately 61,000 clones, with approximately 86% seen just once and about 15% held by the top ten. Sequencing was done on a sample of peripheral blood. Receptor source: a human donor in a cohort sampled during active COVID-19. The CDR3 runs from the conserved cysteine through the conserved F or W. The D gene is left open where the match is weak. Size is omitted from some rows. Given values are once, few, many or a class for expanded clones.

V,D,size,J,CDR3,DNA
TRBV3-1/TRBV3-2,-,few,TRBJ1-6,CASSPLPGQDNSPLHF,TGTGCCAGCAGCCCTCTTCCGGGACAAGATAATTCACCCCTCCACTTT
TRBV6-5,-,once,TRBJ1-6,CASTNAGGIYSPLHF,TGTGCCAGCACCAACGCGGGGGGGATCTATTCACCCCTCCACTTT
TRBV7-9,TRBD2,-,TRBJ2-2,CASSLVGPAGAVTGELFF,TGTGCCAGCAGCTTAGTCGGGCCAGCGGGAGCGGTAACCGGGGAGCTGTTTTTT
TRBV18,-,-,TRBJ2-6,CASSPQWGANVLTF,TGTGCCAGCTCACCGCAGTGGGGGGCCAACGTCCTGACTTTC
TRBV9,TRBD1,-,TRBJ1-2,CASNRGGGYTF,TGTGCCAGCAACAGGGGAGGCGGCTACACCTTC
TRBV28,TRBD2,-,TRBJ2-3,CASSVILAGPPDTQYF,TGTGCCAGCAGTGTGATTCTAGCGGGACCCCCAGATACGCAGTATTTT
TRBV7-2,-,once,TRBJ2-2,CASSLARETTGELFF,TGTGCCAGCAGCTTAGCTAGGGAGACCACCGGGGAGCTGTTTTTT
TRBV6-2/TRBV6-3,-,once,TRBJ1-1,CASSYSATEAFF,TGTGCCAGCAGTTACTCGGCCACTGAAGCTTTCTTT
TRBV7-2,TRBD2,-,TRBJ2-2,CASSLAPGLAGARASGELFF,TGTGCCAGCAGCTTAGCGCCGGGACTAGCGGGAGCCCGAGCTAGCGGGGAGCTGTTTTTT
TRBV27,-,-,TRBJ2-6,CASSILSGANVLTF,TGTGCCAGCAGTATCCTTTCTGGGGCCAACGTCCTGACTTTC
TRBV10-2,-,few,TRBJ2-1,CASSEGRFYNEQFF,TGCGCCAGCAGTGAAGGCAGGTTCTACAATGAGCAGTTCTTC
TRBV18,-,-,TRBJ1-1,CASSILKGGGDTEAFF,TGTGCCAGCTCAATTCTTAAAGGAGGCGGAGACACTGAAGCTTTCTTT
TRBV29-1,-,-,TRBJ2-2,CSVDPRGVTGELFF,TGCAGCGTTGACCCCAGGGGGGTCACCGGGGAGCTGTTTTTT
TRBV28,TRBD2,-,TRBJ2-7,CASSLFGVGRAGHEQYF,TGTGCCAGCAGTTTATTCGGAGTCGGGAGGGCCGGCCACGAGCAGTACTTC
TRBV6-5,-,-,TRBJ1-6,CAGSGQFNSPLHF,TGTGCCGGTTCCGGACAGTTTAATTCACCCCTCCACTTT
TRBV19,-,-,TRBJ1-5,CASTRGSRNSNQPQHF,TGTGCCAGTACCCGGGGGAGTCGGAATAGCAATCAGCCCCAGCATTTT
TRBV6-5,TRBD1,-,TRBJ2-7,CAAKRQGGYEQYF,TGTGCCGCGAAACGACAGGGTGGCTACGAGCAGTACTTC
TRBV24-1,TRBD2,-,TRBJ2-1,CATSVGGSRDNEQFF,TGTGCCACCAGTGTGGGGGGGTCGAGAGACAATGAGCAGTTCTTC
TRBV6-5,TRBD1,-,TRBJ2-2,CASKRTGSVGELFF,TGTGCCAGCAAGAGGACAGGGTCTGTCGGGGAGCTGTTTTTT
TRBV4-1,-,-,TRBJ2-1,CASSHARLQYNEQFF,TGCGCCAGCAGCCATGCTAGACTCCAATACAATGAGCAGTTCTTC
TRBV2,-,-,TRBJ2-1,CASSGFPGTVYNEQFF,TGTGCCAGCAGTGGATTTCCGGGAACAGTATACAATGAGCAGTTCTTC
TRBV10-1,TRBD1,-,TRBJ1-2,CASSDPPDRDGYTF,TGCGCCAGCAGTGACCCCCCGGACAGGGATGGCTACACCTTC